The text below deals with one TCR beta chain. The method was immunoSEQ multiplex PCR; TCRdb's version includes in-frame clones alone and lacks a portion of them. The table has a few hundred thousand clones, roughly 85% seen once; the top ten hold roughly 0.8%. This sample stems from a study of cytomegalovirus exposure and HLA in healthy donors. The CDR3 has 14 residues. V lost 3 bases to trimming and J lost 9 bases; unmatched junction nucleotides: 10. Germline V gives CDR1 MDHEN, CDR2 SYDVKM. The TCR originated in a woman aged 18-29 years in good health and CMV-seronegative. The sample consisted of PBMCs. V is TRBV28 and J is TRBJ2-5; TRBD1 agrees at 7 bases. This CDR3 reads CASSFHPNDRAQYF. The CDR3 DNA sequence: TGTGCCAGCAGTTTCCACCCGAACGACAGGGCCCAGTACTTC.